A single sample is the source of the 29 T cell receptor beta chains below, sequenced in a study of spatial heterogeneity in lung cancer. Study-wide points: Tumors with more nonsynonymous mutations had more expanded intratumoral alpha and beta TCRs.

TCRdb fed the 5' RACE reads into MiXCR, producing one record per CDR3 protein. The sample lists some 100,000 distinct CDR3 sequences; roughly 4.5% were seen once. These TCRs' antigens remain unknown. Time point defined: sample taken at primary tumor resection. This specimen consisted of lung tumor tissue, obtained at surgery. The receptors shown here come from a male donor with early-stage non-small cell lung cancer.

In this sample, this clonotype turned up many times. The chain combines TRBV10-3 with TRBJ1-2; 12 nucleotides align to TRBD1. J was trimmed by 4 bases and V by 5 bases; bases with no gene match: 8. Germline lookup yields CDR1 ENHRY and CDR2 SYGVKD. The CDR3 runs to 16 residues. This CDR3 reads CAISTRDRGLSYGYTF. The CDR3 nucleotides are TGTGCCATCAGTACCCGGGACAGGGGGCTTTCCTATGGCTACACCTTC.

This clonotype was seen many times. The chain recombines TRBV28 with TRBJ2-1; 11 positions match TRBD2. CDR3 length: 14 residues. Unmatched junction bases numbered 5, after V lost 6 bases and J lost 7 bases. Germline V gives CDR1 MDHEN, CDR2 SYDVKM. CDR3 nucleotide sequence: TGTGCCAGCAGAACTAGCGGGAGTAGAAATGAGCAGTTCTTC. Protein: CASRTSGSRNEQFF.

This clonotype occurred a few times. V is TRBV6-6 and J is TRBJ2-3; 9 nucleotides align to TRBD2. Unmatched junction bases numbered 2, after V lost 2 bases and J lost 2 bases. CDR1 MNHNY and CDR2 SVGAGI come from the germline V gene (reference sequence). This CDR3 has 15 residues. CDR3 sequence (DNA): TGTGCCAGCAGTTACCCTAGCGGGAACACAGATACGCAGTATTTT. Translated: CASSYPSGNTDTQYF.

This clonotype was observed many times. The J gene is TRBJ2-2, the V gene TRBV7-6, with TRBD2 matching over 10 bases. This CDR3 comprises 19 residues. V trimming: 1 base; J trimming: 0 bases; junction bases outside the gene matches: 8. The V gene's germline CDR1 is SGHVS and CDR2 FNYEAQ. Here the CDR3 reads CASSLDGLAEKTNTGELFF. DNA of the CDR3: TGTGCCAGCAGCTTAGACGGACTAGCGGAGAAGACGAACACCGGGGAGCTGTTTTTT.

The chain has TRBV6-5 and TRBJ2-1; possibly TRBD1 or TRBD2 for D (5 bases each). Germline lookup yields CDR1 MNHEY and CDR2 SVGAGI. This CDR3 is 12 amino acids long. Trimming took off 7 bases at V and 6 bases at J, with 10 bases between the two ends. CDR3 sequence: CASTGTVNEQFF. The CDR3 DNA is TGTGCCAGCACCGGGACCGTCAATGAGCAGTTCTTC.

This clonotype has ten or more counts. In DNA form, the CDR3 reads TGTGCCAGCAGAAGACAGGGCCAGCCCCAGCATTTT. Its translation is CASRRQGQPQHF. The chain combines TRBV6-1 with TRBJ1-5, with TRBD1 matching 7 bases. With 6 bases clipped from V and 7 bases from J, the junction kept 3 bases outside the gene matches. CDR1 is MNHNS and CDR2 is SASEGT in the germline V gene. The CDR3 runs 12 residues.

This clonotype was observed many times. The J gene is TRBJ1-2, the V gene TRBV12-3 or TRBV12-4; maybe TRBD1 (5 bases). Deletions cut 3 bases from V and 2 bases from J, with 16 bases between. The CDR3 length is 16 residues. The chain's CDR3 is CASSFASTVQNYGYTF. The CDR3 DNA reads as TGTGCCAGCAGTTTTGCGTCGACAGTTCAAAACTATGGCTACACCTTC.

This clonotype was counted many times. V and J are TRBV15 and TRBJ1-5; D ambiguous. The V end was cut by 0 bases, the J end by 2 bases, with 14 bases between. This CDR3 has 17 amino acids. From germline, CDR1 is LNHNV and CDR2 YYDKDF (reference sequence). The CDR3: CATSRDNPFQGNQPQHF. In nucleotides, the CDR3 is TGTGCCACCAGCAGAGATAACCCCTTTCAGGGCAATCAGCCCCAGCATTTT.

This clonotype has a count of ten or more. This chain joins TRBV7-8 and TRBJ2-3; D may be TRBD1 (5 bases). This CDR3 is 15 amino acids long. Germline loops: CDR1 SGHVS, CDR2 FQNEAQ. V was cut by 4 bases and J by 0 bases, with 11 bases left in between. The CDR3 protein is CASSSRASSTDTQYF. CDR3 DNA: TGTGCCAGCAGCTCCAGGGCCTCTAGCACAGATACGCAGTATTTT.

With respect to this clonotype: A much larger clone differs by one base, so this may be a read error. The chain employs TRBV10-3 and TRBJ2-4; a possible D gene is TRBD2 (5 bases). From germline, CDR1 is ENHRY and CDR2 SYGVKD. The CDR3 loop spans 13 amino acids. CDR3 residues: CPISGLAGNIQYF. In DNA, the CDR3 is TGTCCCATCAGTGGCCTAGCTGGTAACATTCAGTACTTC.

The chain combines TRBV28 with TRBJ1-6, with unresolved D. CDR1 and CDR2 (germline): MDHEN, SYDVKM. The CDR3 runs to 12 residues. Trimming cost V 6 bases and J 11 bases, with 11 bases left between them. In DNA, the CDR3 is TGTGCCAGCAGCCCGAACACGCCACCCCTCCACTTT. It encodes CASSPNTPPLHF.

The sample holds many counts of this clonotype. The CDR3 loop reads CASAPGDNSPLHF. CDR3 DNA: TGTGCCAGCGCCCCAGGGGATAATTCACCCCTCCACTTT. The rearrangement uses TRBV11-2 and TRBJ1-6; D is perhaps TRBD1 (6 bases). Trimming removed 8 bases from V and 5 bases from J, with 10 bases in between. Germline V gene sequence: CDR1 SGHAT, CDR2 FQNNGV. This CDR3 spans 13 amino acids.

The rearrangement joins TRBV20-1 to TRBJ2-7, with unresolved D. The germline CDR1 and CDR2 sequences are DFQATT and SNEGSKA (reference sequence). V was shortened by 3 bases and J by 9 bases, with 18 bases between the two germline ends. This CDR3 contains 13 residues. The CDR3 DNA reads TGCAGTGCTAGCCCGGACCCCTTGGATCGGCAGTACTTC. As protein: CSASPDPLDRQYF.

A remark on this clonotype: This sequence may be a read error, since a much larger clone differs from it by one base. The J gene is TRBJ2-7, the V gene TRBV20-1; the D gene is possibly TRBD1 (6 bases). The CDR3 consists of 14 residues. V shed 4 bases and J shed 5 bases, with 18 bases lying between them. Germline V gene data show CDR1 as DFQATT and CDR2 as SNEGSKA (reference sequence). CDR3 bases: TGCAGTGCTAAGAAGTCCGGGACACTGGACGAGCAGTACTTC. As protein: CSAKKSGTLDEQYF.

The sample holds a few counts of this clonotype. The CDR3 nucleotides are TGTGCCAGCAGTGATCGGCCTAGCGGGAGTTTTAGCACAGATACGCAGTATTTT. Protein product: CASSDRPSGSFSTDTQYF. The rearrangement links TRBV6-1 to TRBJ2-3; TRBD2 matches 10 bases. V shed 3 bases and J 0 bases; nucleotides not matched to a gene: 9. The V gene's germline CDR1 is MNHNS and CDR2 SASEGT. The CDR3 is 18 residues long.

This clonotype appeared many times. The CDR3 DNA is TGTGCCAGCAGTCCCTCGCCGGTAGAAGCTTTCTTT. Its protein is CASSPSPVEAFF. V usage is TRBV28 and J usage is TRBJ1-1; D remains ambiguous. The V end lost 5 bases, the J end lost 8 bases, and 12 bases lay between the germline ends. The CDR3 is 12 amino acids. Germline CDR1 MDHEN, CDR2 SYDVKM.

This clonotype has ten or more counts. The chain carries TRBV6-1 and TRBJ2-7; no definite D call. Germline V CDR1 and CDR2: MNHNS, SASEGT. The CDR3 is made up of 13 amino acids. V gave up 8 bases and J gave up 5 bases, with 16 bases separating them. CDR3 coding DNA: TGTGCCAGCCTTGACCTCCGGGCAGACGAGCAGTACTTC. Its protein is CASLDLRADEQYF.

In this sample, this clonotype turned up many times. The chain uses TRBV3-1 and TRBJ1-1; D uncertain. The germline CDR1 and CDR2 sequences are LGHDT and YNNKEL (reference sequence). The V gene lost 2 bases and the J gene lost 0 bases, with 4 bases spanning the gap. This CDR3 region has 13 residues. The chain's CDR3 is CASSQYLNTEAFF. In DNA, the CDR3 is TGTGCCAGCAGCCAATATTTGAACACTGAAGCTTTCTTT.

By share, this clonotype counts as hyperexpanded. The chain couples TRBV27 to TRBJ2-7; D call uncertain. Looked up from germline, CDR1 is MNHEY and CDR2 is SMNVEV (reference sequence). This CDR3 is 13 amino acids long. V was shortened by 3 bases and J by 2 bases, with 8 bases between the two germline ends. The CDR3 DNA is TGTGCCAGCAGTTTCGGCGCGGCCTACGAGCAGTACTTC. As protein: CASSFGAAYEQYF.

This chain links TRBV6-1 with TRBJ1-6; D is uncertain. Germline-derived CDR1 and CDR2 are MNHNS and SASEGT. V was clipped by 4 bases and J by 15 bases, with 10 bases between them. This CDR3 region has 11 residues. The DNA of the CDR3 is TGTGCCAGCAGTGCAGGCGCAAACCTCCACTTT. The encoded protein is CASSAGANLHF.

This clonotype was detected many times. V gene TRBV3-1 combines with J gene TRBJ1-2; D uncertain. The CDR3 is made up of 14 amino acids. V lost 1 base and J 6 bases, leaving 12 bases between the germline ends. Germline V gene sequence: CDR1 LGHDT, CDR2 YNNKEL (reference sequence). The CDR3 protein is CASSQAGRDNGYTF. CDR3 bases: TGTGCCAGCAGCCAAGCAGGCCGGGATAATGGCTACACCTTC.

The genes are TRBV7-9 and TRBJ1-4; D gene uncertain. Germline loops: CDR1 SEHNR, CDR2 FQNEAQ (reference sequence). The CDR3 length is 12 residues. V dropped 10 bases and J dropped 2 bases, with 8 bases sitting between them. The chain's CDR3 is CAIAATNEKLFF. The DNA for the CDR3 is TGTGCCATCGCTGCGACTAATGAAAAACTGTTTTTT.

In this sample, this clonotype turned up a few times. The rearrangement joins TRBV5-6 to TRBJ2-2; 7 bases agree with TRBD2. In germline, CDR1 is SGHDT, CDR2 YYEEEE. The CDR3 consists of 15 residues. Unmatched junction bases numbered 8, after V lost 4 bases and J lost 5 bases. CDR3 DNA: TGTGCCAGCAGCCGGGGGAGGGGTTCGACCGGGGAGCTGTTTTTT. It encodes CASSRGRGSTGELFF.

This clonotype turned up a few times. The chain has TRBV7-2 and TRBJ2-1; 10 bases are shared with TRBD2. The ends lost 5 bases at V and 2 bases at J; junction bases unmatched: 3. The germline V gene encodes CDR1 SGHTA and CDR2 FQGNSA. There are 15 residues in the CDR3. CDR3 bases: TGTGCCAGCAGCAATAGCGGGAGGCCCTACAATGAGCAGTTCTTC. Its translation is CASSNSGRPYNEQFF. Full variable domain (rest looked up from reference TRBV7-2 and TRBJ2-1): GAGVSQSPSNKVTEKGKDVELRCDPISGHTALYWYRQSLGQGLEFLIYFQGNSAPDKSGLPSDRFSAERTGGSVSTLTIQRTQQEDSAVYLCASSNSGRPYNEQFFGPGTRLTVL.

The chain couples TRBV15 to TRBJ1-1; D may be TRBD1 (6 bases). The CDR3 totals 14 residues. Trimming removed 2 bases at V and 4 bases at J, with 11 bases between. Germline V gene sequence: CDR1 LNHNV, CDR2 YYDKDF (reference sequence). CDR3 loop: CATSRQGGGTEAFF. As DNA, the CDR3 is TGTGCCACCAGCAGACAGGGAGGGGGCACTGAAGCTTTCTTT.

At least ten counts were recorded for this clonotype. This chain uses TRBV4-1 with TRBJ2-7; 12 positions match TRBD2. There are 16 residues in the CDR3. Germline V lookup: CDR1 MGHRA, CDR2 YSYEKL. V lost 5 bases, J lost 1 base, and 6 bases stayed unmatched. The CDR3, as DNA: TGCGCCAGCAGCGCTCTAGCGGGAGGGGGTTCCTACGAGCAGTACTTC. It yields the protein CASSALAGGGSYEQYF.

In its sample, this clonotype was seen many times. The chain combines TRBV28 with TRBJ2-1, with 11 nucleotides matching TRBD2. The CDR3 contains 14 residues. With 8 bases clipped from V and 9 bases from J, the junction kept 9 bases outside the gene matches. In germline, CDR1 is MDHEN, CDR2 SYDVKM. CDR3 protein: CASGRLAGYSEQFF. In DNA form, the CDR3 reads TGTGCCAGCGGTCGACTAGCGGGATATTCTGAGCAGTTCTTC.

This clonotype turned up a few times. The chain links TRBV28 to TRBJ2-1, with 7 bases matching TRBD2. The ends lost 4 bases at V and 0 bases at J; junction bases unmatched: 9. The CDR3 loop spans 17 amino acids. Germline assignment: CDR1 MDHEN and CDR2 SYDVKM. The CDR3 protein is CASSSIAGVSSYNEQFF. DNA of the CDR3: TGTGCCAGCAGTTCAATAGCGGGTGTGAGCTCCTACAATGAGCAGTTCTTC.

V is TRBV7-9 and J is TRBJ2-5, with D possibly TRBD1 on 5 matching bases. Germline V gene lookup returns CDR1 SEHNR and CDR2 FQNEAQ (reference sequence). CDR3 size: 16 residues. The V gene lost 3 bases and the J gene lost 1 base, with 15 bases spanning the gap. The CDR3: CASSFPLGHTQETQYF. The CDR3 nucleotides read TGTGCCAGCAGCTTTCCGTTGGGGCATACCCAAGAGACCCAGTACTTC.